The 18 T cell receptor beta chains given below trace back to one sample, sequenced in a study of CD4 T cells in relation to SARS-CoV-2 and coronaviruses (dated by TCRdb to the early 2020s). Library method: the immunoSEQ multiplex PCR assay. TCRdb carries this immuneACCESS record with in-frame sequences only. Its versions omit some clonotypes, under half of them owing to an unresolved V gene in the studies checked, with the rest unexplained. The sample table lists approximately 20,000 clones, approximately 72% of them with a count of one. Jointly, the top ten make up 15% to 20% of the sample. CD4+ T cells from unexposed donors were collected before the COVID-19 pandemic (2011-2018). After 10 to 11 days of culture, CD4+ T cells were isolated with the EasySep CD4+ T cell isolation kit. Their specific antigens are unknown. Specimen: CD4+ T cells from PBMCs, cultured in vitro. These receptors were taken from a human donor in good health.

This chain joins TRBV7-9 and TRBJ1-2; D gene unclear. V lost 3 bases, J lost 3 bases, and 14 bases lay in between. Germline assignment: CDR1 SEHNR and CDR2 FQNEAQ (reference sequence). This CDR3 comprises 15 residues. CDR3: CASSLAMGRDYGYTF. CDR3 coding DNA: TGTGCCAGCAGCTTGGCGATGGGGAGGGACTATGGCTACACCTTC.

The chain uses TRBV4-2 and TRBJ2-7; 11 bases line up with TRBD2. The CDR3 is 15 residues long. Germline V gene data show CDR1 as LGHNA and CDR2 as YNFKEQ. The V gene end was trimmed by 2 bases and the J gene end by 4 bases; junction bases not matched to a gene: 4. The CDR3 sequence: CASSQRLAGPYEQYF. DNA of the CDR3: TGTGCCAGCAGCCAAAGACTAGCGGGGCCGTACGAGCAGTACTTC.

The chain couples TRBV24-1 to TRBJ2-3; 8 bases are a match to TRBD2. With V trimmed by 2 bases and J by 6 bases, 6 bases remained unmatched. The CDR3 is 15 residues long. Per germline, CDR1 KGHDR and CDR2 SFDVKD. This CDR3 reads CATSDSSSGWDTQYF. The CDR3 bases are TGTGCCACCAGTGATTCGTCTAGCGGGTGGGATACGCAGTATTTT.

The chain carries TRBV5-5 and TRBJ1-1; 9 nucleotides line up with TRBD1. With V trimmed by 2 bases and J by 5 bases, 7 bases remained unmatched. This CDR3 contains 15 residues. Per the germline V gene, CDR1 is SGHKS and CDR2 is YYEKEE (reference sequence). The CDR3 DNA is TGTGCCAGCAGCTTCCTATCCGACAGGGGGACTGAAGCTTTCTTT. Protein sequence: CASSFLSDRGTEAFF.

This clone was observed once. The CDR3 protein is CASSRGTGMAEQYF. CDR3 nucleotide sequence: TGTGCCAGCTCCCGAGGGACAGGGATGGCCGAGCAGTACTTC. The J gene is TRBJ2-7, the V gene TRBV18; 9 bases are a match to TRBD1. The V and J ends lost 6 bases and 6 bases, in that order; junction bases with no gene match: 9. CDR3 length: 14 amino acids. The germline CDR1 and CDR2 sequences are KGHSH and LQKENI. The entire variable domain, with the rest obtained from reference TRBV18 and TRBJ2-7, is as follows: NAGVMQNPRHLVRRRGQEARLRCSPMKGHSHVYWYRQLPEEGLKFMVYLQKENIIDESGMPKERFSAEFPKEGPSILRIQQVVRGDSAAYFCASSRGTGMAEQYFGPGTRLTVT.

The chain has TRBV3-1 (or the pseudogene TRBV3-2) and TRBJ2-5; 13 nucleotides line up with TRBD2. The V segment lost 3 bases and the J segment 6 bases; nucleotides outside the gene matches: 4. CDR1 and CDR2 (germline): LGHDT, YNNKEL (reference sequence). This CDR3 is built from 15 residues. The CDR3 DNA follows: TGTGCCAGCAGCCATACTAGCGGGGGGGCGAAGACCCAGTACTTC. This sequence encodes CASSHTSGGAKTQYF.

This clone was found a few times. This chain's CDR3 is CATGQGPYNEQFF. As DNA, the CDR3 is TGTGCCACAGGACAGGGTCCCTACAATGAGCAGTTCTTC. The chain links TRBV19 to TRBJ2-1, with 8 positions matching TRBD1. V lost 10 bases and J lost 2; bases outside the gene matches: 4. Germline CDR1 reads LNHDA; CDR2 reads SQIVND (reference sequence). CDR3 length: 13 residues.

The chain uses TRBV4-3 and TRBJ2-7; D is perhaps TRBD1 (6 bases). The V gene lost 1 base and the J gene lost 4 bases, with 17 bases spanning the gap. CDR3 length: 16 residues. Germline CDR1 reads LGHNA; CDR2 reads YSLEER. CDR3 in DNA: TGCGCCAGCAGCCAAGTTGGGGGCAGGGGCGCTTACGAGCAGTACTTC. This codes for CASSQVGGRGAYEQYF.

This clone appeared a few times. This chain joins TRBV5-4 and TRBJ1-3, with D unresolved. V lost 3 bases to trimming and J lost 6 bases, with 16 bases between them. Germline V lookup: CDR1 SGHNT, CDR2 YYREEE (reference sequence). CDR3 length: 15 amino acids. The CDR3 is CASSYRGGRQNTIYF. The CDR3 bases are TGTGCCAGCAGCTACCGGGGAGGCAGACAAAACACCATATATTTT.

This clone was found a few times. J is TRBJ1-5 and V is TRBV19; TRBD1 matches at 9 bases. The V and J ends lost 3 bases and 7 bases, in that order; junction bases with no gene match: 7. The CDR3 consists of 15 residues. CDR1 is LNHDA and CDR2 is SQIVND in the germline V gene (reference sequence). CDR3 sequence reads: CASSIGQGIGQPQHF. The CDR3 nucleotides are TGTGCCAGTAGTATCGGACAGGGGATTGGACAGCCCCAGCATTTT.

This clone was counted once. The chain employs TRBV5-6 and TRBJ2-2; D unresolved. The length of the CDR3 is 12 residues. V was pared by 3 bases and J by 7 bases, with 7 bases between. Looked up from germline, CDR1 is SGHDT and CDR2 is YYEEEE. The DNA of the CDR3 is TGTGCCAGCAGCTCAGGATTCGGGGAGCTGTTTTTT. Translation gives CASSSGFGELFF.

This chain links TRBV21-1 with TRBJ2-5; TRBD2 is the table's D call, not checked against the DNA. TRBV21-1 is deemed a pseudogene. The CDR3 spans 13 residues. CDR3 residues: CAMKLATQETQYF. CDR3 DNA: TGTGCCATGAAACTAGCGACACAAGAGACCCAGTACTTC.

This chain joins TRBV27 and TRBJ2-5; possibly TRBD1 for D (6 bases). There are 13 residues in the CDR3. Germline V gene data show CDR1 as MNHEY and CDR2 as SMNVEV (reference sequence). V dropped 10 bases and J dropped 5 bases, with 17 bases sitting between them. The CDR3 spells CATRDTGLETQYF. DNA for the CDR3: TGTGCCACCAGAGACACAGGGCTGGAGACCCAGTACTTC.

The chain carries TRBV12-3 or TRBV12-4 and TRBJ2-1; 9 positions match TRBD1. This CDR3 spans 13 amino acids. With V trimmed by 5 bases and J by 15 bases, 11 bases remained unmatched. CDR3 in amino acids: CASSPQHGTGTFF. The CDR3 region has the DNA TGTGCCAGCAGTCCGCAGCACGGGACAGGGACGTTCTTC.

The chain uses TRBV5-4 and TRBJ1-2, with D possibly TRBD1 on 5 matching bases. The CDR3 sequence is 17 residues long. Germline assignment: CDR1 SGHNT and CDR2 YYREEE (reference sequence). Trimming pared 5 bases from V and 1 base from J, leaving 21 bases between. The CDR3 is CASRGEGPNQFNYGYTF. In DNA form, the CDR3 reads TGTGCCAGCAGGGGCGAGGGGCCCAACCAGTTTAACTATGGCTACACCTTC. The entire variable domain, with the rest obtained from reference TRBV5-4 and TRBJ1-2, is as follows: ETGVTQSPTHLIKTRGQQVTLRCSSQSGHNTVSWYQQALGQGPQFIFQYYREEENGRGNFPPRFSGLQFPNYSSELNVNALELDDSALYLCASRGEGPNQFNYGYTFGSGTRLTVV.

The J gene is TRBJ1-5, the V gene TRBV19; tentative D call: TRBD1 (5 bases). The CDR3 has 14 amino acids. Germline loops: CDR1 LNHDA, CDR2 SQIVND (reference sequence). V lost 6 bases and J 4 bases, leaving 13 bases between the germline ends. The CDR3, as DNA: TGTGCCAGTAGCCCGGGACCGCAGAATCAGCCCCAGCATTTT. As protein: CASSPGPQNQPQHF.

The V and J genes are TRBV7-2 and TRBJ2-5; unclear D gene. Germline CDR1 is SGHTA and CDR2 is FQGNSA. The CDR3 runs to 12 residues. Trimming removed 5 bases at V and 5 bases at J, with 9 bases between. CDR3 region: CASSQEAETQYF. DNA for the CDR3: TGTGCCAGCAGCCAAGAGGCGGAGACCCAGTACTTC.

The CDR3 DNA is TGTGCCAGCAGCCCCAGGACAGGTGGGGTAGGTACTGAAGCTTTCTTT. It specifies CASSPRTGGVGTEAFF. This chain uses TRBV5-6 with TRBJ1-1, with 7 bases matching TRBD1. This CDR3 spans 16 amino acids. V gave up 4 bases and J gave up 5 bases; unmatched junction bases: 14. Germline assignment: CDR1 SGHDT and CDR2 YYEEEE.